This T cell receptor beta chain was recorded in a study of human T cells and chemical hapten exposure. This clonotype was seen a handful of times. Time point: patch test 2, 6 weeks after DPC sensitization. Treatment described: therapeutic diphenylcyclopropenone sensitization with weekly scalp DPC. Using its own MiXCR run on the RACE reads, TCRdb lists one record per CDR3 protein. Here the sample spans about 100,000 distinct CDR3 sequences, roughly 10% being singletons. The CDR3 loop spans 12 amino acids. V was cut by 5 bases and J by 5 bases, with 9 bases left in between. The chain combines TRBV12-3 or TRBV12-4 with TRBJ2-5; the D is unclear. This TCR derives from a middle-aged woman with alopecia areata. Some clones in this sample may be carry-over from other donors' samples. Here the sequenced sample was whole blood, taken in connection with sensitization to the hapten diphenylcyclopropenone (DPC). The DNA of the CDR3 is TGTGCCAGCAGTCTAATTAGGGAGACCCAGTACTTC. It is translated as CASSLIRETQYF.